This entry concerns a single TCR beta chain. The data were taken from a study of PD-L1 blockade in urothelial cancer. As for the study in general: When patients started atezolizumab in the mid-2010s, it was given at 1,200 mg intravenously every 3 weeks.

Noted time point: peripheral blood 6 weeks after treatment start. Trimming took off 5 bases at V and 4 bases at J, with 16 bases between the two ends. Germline CDR1 and CDR2: LNHNV and YYDKDF (reference sequence). This CDR3 comprises 15 residues. Profiling relied on immunoSEQ multiplex PCR, and the TCRdb table lists in-frame clones only, not all of them. The table lists 40,000 to 45,000 clones, about 89% of them singletons. The chain employs TRBV15 and TRBJ2-3; tentative D call: TRBD2 (7 bases). The sequencing used PBMCs, collected around atezolizumab (anti-PD-L1) treatment. This sequence originates from a man aged 65 to 85 with urothelial cancer. CDR3 in amino acids: CATSRGGSSPDTQYF. DNA of the CDR3: TGTGCCACCAGCCGCGGGGGCAGTTCCCCAGATACGCAGTATTTT.